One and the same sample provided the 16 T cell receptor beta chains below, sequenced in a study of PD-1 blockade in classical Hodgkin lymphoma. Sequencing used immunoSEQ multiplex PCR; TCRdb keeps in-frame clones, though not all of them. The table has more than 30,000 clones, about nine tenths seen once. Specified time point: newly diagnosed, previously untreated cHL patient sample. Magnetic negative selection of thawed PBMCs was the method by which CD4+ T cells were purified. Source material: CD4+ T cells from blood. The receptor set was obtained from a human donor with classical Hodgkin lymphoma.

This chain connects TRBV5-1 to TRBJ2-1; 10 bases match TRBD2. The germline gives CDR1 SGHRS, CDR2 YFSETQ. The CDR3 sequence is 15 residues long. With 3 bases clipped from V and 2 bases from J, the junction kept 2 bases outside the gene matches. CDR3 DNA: TGCGCCAGCAGCTCCGGACTAGCGGCCTACAATGAGCAGTTCTTC. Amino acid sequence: CASSSGLAAYNEQFF.

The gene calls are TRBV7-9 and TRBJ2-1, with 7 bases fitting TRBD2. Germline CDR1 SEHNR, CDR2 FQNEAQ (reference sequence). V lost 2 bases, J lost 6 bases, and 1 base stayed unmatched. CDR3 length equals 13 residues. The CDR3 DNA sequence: TGTGCCAGCAGCTTAAGACTAGCCAATGAGCAGTTCTTC. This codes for CASSLRLANEQFF.

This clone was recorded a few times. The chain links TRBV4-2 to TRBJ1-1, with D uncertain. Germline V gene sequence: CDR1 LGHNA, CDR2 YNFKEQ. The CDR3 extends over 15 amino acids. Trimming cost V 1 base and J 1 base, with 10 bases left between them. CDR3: CASSQGVTWNTEAFF. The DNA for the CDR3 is TGTGCCAGCAGCCAAGGGGTGACCTGGAACACTGAAGCTTTCTTT.

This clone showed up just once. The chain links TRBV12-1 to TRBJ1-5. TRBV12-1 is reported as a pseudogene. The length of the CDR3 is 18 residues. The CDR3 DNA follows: TGTGCCAGCAGCTTTGCGGGACCGTTAATTCTCAGCAATCAGCCCCAGCATTTT. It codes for CASSFAGPLILSNQPQHF.

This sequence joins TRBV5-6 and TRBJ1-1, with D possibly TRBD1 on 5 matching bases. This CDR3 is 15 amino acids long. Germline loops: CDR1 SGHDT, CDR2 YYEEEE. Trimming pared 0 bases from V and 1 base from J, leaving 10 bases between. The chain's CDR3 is CASSLASRGNTEAFF. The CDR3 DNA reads TGTGCCAGCAGCTTGGCCTCGAGGGGGAACACTGAAGCTTTCTTT.

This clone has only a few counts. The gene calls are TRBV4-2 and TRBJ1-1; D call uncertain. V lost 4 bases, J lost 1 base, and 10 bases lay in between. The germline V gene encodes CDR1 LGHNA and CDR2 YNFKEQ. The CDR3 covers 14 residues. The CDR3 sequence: CASSRTHGNTEAFF. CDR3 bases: TGTGCCAGCAGCCGAACCCACGGGAACACTGAAGCTTTCTTT.

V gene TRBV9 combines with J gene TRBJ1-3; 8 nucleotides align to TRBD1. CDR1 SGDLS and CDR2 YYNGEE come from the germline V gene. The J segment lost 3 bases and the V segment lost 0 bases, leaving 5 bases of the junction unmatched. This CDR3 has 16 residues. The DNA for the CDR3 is TGTGCCAGCAGCGTAGGGCAGGGGGCATATGGAAACACCATATATTTT. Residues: CASSVGQGAYGNTIYF.

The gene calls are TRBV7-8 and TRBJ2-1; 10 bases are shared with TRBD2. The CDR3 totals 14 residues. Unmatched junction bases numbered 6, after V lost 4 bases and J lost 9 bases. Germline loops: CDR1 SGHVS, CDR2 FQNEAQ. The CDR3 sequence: CASSSSGRSSEQFF. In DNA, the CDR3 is TGTGCCAGCAGCTCTAGCGGGAGAAGCAGTGAGCAGTTCTTC. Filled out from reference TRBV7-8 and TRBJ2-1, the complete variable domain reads GAGVSQSPRYKVAKRGQDVALRCDPISGHVSLFWYQQALGQGPEFLTYFQNEAQLDKSGLPSDRFFAERPEGSVSTLKIQRTQQEDSAVYLCASSSSGRSSEQFFGPGTRLTVL.

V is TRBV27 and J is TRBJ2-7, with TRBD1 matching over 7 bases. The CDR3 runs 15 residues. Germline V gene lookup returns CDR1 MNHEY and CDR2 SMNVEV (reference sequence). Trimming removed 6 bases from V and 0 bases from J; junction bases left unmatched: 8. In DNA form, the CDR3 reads TGTGCCAGCAGGCCCGGGACAGACAACTCCTACGAGCAGTACTTC. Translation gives CASRPGTDNSYEQYF.

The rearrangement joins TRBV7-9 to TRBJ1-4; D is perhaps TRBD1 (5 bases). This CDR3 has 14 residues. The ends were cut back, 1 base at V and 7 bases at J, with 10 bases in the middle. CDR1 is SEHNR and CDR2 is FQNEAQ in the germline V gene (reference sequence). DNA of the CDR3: TGTGCCAGCAGCTTAGGGGGGTCTACTGAAAAACTGTTTTTT. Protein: CASSLGGSTEKLFF.

The CDR3 reads CASSSSWGEETQYF. The CDR3 DNA follows: TGTGCCAGCAGCTCCAGCTGGGGGGAAGAGACCCAGTACTTC. J is TRBJ2-5 and V is TRBV7-9; TRBD2 is a possible D gene (6 bases). The V end lost 4 bases, the J end lost 3 bases, and 12 bases lay between the germline ends. This CDR3 is 14 amino acids long. Germline V gives CDR1 SEHNR, CDR2 FQNEAQ (reference sequence).

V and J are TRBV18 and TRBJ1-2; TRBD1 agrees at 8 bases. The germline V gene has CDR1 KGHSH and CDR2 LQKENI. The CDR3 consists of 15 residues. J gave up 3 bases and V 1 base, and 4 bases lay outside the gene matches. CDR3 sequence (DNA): TGTGCCAGCTCACCACGGACAGGGACGGACTATGGCTACACCTTC. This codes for CASSPRTGTDYGYTF.

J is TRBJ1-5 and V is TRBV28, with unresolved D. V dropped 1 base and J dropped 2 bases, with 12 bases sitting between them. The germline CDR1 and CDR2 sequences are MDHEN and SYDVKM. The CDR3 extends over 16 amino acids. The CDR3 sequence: CASSLYPKRGNQPQHF. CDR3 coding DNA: TGTGCCAGCAGTTTATATCCCAAGAGGGGCAATCAGCCCCAGCATTTT.

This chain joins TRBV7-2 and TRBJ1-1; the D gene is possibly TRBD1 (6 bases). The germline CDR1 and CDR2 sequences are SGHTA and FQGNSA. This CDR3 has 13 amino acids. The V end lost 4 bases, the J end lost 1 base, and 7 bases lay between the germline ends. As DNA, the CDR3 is TGTGCCAGCAGCTCCAGGGGGAACACTGAAGCTTTCTTT. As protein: CASSSRGNTEAFF.

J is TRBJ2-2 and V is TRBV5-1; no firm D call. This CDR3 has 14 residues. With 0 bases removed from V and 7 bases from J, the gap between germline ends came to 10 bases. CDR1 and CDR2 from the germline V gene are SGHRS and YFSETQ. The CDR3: CASSLGRYDGELFF. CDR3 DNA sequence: TGCGCCAGCAGCTTGGGAAGGTACGACGGGGAGCTGTTTTTT.

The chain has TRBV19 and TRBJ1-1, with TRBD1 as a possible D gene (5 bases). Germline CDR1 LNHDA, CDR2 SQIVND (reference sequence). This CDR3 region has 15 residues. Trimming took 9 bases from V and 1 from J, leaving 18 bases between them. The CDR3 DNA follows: TGTGCCAGCGATCTGCGGGACCAAACGAACACTGAAGCTTTCTTT. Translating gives CASDLRDQTNTEAFF.